Below, one TCR beta chain is given with its context. The method was immunoSEQ multiplex PCR; TCRdb's version includes in-frame clones alone and lacks a portion of them. The top ten hold roughly an eighth of the sample, which has approximately 400,000 clones, about 91% seen once. These data come from a study of blood T cell repertoires in COVID-19. Whole-study context: Samples of COVID-19 (acute and convalescent) were obtained from the United States, Italy and Spain. Sample material is recorded as cDNA or gDNA derived from T cells, B-cell-depleted T cells, or PBMCs.

The CDR3 has 13 amino acids. CDR1 is MNHEY, CDR2 SMNVEV, per germline (reference sequence). The ends lost 6 bases at V and 7 bases at J; junction bases unmatched: 7. The receptor's source is a woman between 50 and 59 years old with COVID-19, enrolled during active disease. Sequencing input: peripheral blood. The rearrangement joins TRBV27 to TRBJ1-2; 8 bases are shared with TRBD1. CDR3: CASSRTGLGGYTF. DNA of the CDR3: TGTGCCAGCAGCCGGACAGGGTTGGGTGGCTACACCTTC.